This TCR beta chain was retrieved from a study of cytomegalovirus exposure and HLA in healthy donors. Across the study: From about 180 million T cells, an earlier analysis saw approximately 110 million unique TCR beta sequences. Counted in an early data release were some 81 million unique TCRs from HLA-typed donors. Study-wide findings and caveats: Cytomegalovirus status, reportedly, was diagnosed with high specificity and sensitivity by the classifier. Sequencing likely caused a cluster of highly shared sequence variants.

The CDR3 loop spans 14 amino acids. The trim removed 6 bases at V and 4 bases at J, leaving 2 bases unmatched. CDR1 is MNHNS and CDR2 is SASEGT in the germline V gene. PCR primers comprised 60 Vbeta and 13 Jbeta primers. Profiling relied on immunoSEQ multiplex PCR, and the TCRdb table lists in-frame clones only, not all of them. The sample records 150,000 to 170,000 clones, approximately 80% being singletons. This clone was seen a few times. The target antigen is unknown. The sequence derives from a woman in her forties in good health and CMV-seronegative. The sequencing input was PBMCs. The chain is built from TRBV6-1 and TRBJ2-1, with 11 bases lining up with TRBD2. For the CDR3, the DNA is TGTGCCAGCAGACGACTAGCGGGATACAATGAGCAGTTCTTC. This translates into CASRRLAGYNEQFF.